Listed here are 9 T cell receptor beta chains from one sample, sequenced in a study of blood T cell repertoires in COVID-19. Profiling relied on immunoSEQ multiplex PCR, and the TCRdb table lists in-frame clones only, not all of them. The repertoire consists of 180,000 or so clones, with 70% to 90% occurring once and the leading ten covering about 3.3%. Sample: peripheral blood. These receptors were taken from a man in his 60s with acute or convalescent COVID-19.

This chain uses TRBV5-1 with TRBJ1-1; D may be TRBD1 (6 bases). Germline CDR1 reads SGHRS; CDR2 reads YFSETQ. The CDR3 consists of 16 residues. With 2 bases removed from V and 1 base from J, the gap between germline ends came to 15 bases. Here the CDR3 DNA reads TGCGCCAGCAGCTTAACCTCCGACAGGACGAACACTGAAGCTTTCTTT. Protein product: CASSLTSDRTNTEAFF.

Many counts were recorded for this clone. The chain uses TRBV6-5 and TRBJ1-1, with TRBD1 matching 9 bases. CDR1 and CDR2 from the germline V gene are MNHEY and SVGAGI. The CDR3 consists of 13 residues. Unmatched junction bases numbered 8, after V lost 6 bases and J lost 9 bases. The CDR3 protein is CASSPPGQGKAFF. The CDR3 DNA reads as TGTGCCAGCAGCCCGCCCGGACAGGGGAAAGCTTTCTTT.

CDR3 nucleotide sequence: TGTGCCAGCAGCTGGGCGAGCACAGATACGCAGTATTTT. Translating gives CASSWASTDTQYF. The rearrangement uses TRBV6-5 and TRBJ2-3; D remains ambiguous. The CDR3 sequence is 13 residues long. V dropped 6 bases and J dropped 0 bases, with 7 bases sitting between them. Germline V gene lookup returns CDR1 MNHEY and CDR2 SVGAGI.

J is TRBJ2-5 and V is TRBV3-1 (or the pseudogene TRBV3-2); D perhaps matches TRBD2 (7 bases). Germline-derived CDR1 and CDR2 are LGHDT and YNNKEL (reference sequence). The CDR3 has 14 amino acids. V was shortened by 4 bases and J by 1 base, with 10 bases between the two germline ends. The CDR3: CASSRGGPQETQYF. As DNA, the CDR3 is TGTGCCAGCAGCCGGGGGGGGCCCCAAGAGACCCAGTACTTC.

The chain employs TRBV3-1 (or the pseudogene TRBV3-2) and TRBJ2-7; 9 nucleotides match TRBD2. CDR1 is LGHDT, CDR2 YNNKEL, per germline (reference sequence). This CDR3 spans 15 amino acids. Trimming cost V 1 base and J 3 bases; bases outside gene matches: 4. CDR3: CASSQGPSGNYEQYF. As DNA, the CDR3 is TGTGCCAGCAGCCAAGGGCCTAGCGGGAACTACGAGCAGTACTTC.

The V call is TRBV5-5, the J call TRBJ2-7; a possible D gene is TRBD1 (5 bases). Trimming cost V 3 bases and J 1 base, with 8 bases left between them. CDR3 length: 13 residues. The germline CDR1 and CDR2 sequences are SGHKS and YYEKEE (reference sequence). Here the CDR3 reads CASSSTVSYEQYF. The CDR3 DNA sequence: TGTGCCAGCAGCTCGACAGTTTCCTACGAGCAGTACTTC.

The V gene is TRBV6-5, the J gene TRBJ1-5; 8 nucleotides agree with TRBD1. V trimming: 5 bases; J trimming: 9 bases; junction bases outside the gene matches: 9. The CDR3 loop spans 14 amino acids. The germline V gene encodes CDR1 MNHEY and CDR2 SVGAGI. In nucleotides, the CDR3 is TGTGCCAGCAGTCTTCAGACAGGGGTGGGGCCCCAGCATTTT. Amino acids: CASSLQTGVGPQHF.

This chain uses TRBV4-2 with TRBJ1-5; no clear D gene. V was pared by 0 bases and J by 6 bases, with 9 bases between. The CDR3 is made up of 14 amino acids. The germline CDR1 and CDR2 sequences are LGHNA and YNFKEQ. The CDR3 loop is CASSQDWSGQPQHF. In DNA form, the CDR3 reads TGTGCCAGCAGCCAAGATTGGAGCGGTCAGCCCCAGCATTTT.

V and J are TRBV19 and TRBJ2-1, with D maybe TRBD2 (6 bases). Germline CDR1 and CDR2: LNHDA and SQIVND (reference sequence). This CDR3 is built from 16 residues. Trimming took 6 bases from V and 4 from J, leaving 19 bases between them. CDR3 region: CASRRSQRGTYNEQFF. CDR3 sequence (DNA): TGTGCCAGTAGAAGGTCCCAGAGAGGGACTTACAATGAGCAGTTCTTC.